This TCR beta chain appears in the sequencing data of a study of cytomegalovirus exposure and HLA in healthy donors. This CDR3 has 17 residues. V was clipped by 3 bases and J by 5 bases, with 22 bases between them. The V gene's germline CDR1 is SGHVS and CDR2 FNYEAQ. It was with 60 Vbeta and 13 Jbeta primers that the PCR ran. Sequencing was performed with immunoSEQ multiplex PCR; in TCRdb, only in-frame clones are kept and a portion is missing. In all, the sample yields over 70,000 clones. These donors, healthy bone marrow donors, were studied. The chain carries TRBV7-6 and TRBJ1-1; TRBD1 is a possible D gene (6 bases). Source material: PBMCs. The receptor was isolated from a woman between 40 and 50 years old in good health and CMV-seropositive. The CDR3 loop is CASSFVGEPGAGTEAFF. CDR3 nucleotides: TGTGCCAGCAGCTTTGTGGGGGAGCCAGGGGCCGGAACTGAAGCTTTCTTT.